This T cell receptor (beta chain) stems from a study of beta chain features in type 1 diabetes. Study results and caveats: Shortening that was moderate but significant affected the TCRB CDR3s of Type 1 diabetes patients in all four CD4+ subsets. Patients' naive, central memory and Treg TCRB repertoires seemed closer to one another than those of healthy donors.

On this clone itself: Its antigen remains unidentified.

The whole isolated RNA underwent reverse transcription, so sequencing captured expressed TCRB transcripts. Generated by immunoSEQ multiplex PCR, the TCRdb table keeps only in-frame clones and is missing some. The data hold 400,000 or so clones, with roughly 12% observed a single time. Per the germline V gene, CDR1 is SNHLY and CDR2 is FYNNEI. The CDR3 is made up of 12 amino acids. J lost 7 bases, V lost 8 bases, and 3 bases had no gene match. Sequenced sample: naive CD4+ T cells from blood. The V and J genes are TRBV2 and TRBJ1-5, with 9 bases identical to TRBD1. This sequence originates from a woman aged 18-29 years with type 1 diabetes. The CDR3 nucleotides are TGTGCCAGCCACAGGGGGCAACAGCCCCAGCATTTT. Its protein product is CASHRGQQPQHF.